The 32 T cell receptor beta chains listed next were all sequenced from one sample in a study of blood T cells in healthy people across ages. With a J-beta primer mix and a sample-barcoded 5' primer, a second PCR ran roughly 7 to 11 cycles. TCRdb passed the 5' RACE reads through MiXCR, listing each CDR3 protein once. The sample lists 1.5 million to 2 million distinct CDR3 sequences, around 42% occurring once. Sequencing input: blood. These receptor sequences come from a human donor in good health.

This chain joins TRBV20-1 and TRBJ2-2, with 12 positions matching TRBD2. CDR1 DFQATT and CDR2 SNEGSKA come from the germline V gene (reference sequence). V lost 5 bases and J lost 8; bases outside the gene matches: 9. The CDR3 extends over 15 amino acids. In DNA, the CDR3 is TGCAGTGCTGGACCTAGCGGGGGGGCCACTGGGGAGCTGTTTTTT. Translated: CSAGPSGGATGELFF.

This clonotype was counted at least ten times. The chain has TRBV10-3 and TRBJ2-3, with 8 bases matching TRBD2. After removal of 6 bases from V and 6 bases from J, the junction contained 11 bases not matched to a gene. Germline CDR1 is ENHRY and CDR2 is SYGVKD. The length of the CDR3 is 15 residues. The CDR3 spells CAIRIAGSAGDTQYF. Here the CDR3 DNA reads TGTGCCATCAGGATAGCGGGGTCTGCGGGGGATACGCAGTATTTT.

In nucleotides, the CDR3 is TGTGCCAGCAGCTTATTTGATTGGGAGACCCAGTACTTC. It translates to CASSLFDWETQYF. J is TRBJ2-5 and V is TRBV7-2, with no clear D. This CDR3 region has 13 residues. V lost 2 bases, J lost 5 bases, and 9 bases lay in between. Germline CDR1 and CDR2: SGHTA and FQGNSA.

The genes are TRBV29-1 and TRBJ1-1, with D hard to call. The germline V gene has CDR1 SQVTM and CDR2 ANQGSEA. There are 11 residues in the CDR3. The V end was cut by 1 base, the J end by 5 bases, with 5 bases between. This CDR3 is CSVEGITEAFF. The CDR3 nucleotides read TGCAGCGTTGAAGGGATAACTGAAGCTTTCTTT.

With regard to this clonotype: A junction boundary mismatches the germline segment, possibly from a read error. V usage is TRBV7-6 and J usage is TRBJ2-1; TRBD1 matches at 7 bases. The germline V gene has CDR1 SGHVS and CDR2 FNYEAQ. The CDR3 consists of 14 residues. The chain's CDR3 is CASSLEGAYNAQFF. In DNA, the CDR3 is TGTGCCAGCAGCTTAGAGGGGGCCTACAATGCGCAGTTCTTC.

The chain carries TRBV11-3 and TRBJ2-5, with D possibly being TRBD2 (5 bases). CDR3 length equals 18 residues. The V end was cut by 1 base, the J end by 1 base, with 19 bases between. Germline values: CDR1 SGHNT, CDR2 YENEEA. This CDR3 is CASSLGRPRERTQETQYF. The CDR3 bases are TGTGCCAGCAGCTTAGGGCGGCCGAGGGAGCGGACCCAAGAGACCCAGTACTTC.

CDR3 sequence (DNA): TGCAGCGTTCGGGGGCCGAACACTGAAGCTTTCTTT. Its protein is CSVRGPNTEAFF. The J gene is TRBJ1-1, the V gene TRBV29-1; tentative D call: TRBD1 (6 bases). The CDR3 consists of 12 residues. V was clipped by 5 bases and J by 1 base, with 8 bases between them. Germline V gives CDR1 SQVTM, CDR2 ANQGSEA.

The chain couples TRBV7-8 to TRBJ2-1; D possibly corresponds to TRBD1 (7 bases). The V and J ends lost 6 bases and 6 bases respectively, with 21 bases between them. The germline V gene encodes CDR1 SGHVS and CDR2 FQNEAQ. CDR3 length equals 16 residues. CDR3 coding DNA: TGTGCCAGCAGAAAGGGACGGGTCAGGGGGGTCAATGAGCAGTTCTTC. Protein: CASRKGRVRGVNEQFF.

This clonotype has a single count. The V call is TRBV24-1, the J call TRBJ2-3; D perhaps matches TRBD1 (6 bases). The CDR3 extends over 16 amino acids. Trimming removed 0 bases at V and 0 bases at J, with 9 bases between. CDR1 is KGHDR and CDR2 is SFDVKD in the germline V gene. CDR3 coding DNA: TGTGCCACCAGTGATTTGACAGGGTCTAGCACAGATACGCAGTATTTT. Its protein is CATSDLTGSSTDTQYF.

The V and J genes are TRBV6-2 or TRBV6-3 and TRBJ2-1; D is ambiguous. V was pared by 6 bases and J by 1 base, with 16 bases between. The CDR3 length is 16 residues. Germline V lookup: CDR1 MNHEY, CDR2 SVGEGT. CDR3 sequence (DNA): TGTGCCAGCAGGCCTCGATTGACGGAATCCTACAATGAGCAGTTCTTC. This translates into CASRPRLTESYNEQFF.

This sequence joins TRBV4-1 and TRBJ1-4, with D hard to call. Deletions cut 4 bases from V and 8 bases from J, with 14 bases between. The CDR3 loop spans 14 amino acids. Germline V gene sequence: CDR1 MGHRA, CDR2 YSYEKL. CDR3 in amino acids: CASSRERVEEKLFF. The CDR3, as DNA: TGCGCCAGCAGCCGGGAGAGGGTGGAAGAAAAACTGTTTTTT.

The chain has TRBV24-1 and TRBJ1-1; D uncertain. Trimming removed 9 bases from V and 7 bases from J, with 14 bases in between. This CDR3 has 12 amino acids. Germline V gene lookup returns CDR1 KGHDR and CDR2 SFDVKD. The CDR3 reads CATGNGENEAFF. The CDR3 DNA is TGTGCCACCGGGAATGGAGAAAATGAAGCTTTCTTT.

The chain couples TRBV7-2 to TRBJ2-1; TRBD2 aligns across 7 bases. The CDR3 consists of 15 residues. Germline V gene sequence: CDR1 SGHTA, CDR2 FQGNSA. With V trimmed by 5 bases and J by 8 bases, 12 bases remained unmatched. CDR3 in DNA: TGTGCCAGCAGCCGACCAGCGGGGACCAGAGATGAGCAGTTCTTC. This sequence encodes CASSRPAGTRDEQFF.

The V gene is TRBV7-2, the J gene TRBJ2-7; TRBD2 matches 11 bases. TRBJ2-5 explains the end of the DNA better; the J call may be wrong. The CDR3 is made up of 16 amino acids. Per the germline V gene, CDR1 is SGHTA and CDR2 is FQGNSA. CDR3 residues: CTSSLWTSGSIETQYF. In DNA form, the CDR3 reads TGTACCAGCAGCTTATGGACTAGCGGGTCGATAGAGACCCAGTACTTC.

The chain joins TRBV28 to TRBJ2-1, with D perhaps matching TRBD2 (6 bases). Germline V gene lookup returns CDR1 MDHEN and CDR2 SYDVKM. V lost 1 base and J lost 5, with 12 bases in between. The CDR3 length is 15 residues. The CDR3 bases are TGTGCCAGCAGTTTATTGGCGGGGACCAACAATGAGCAGTTCTTC. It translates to CASSLLAGTNNEQFF.

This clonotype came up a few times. The CDR3 sequence: CASSKGPGNIIQYF. Written as DNA, the CDR3 is TGTGCCAGCAGCAAGGGGCCGGGAAATATCATTCAGTACTTC. The J gene is TRBJ2-4, the V gene TRBV21-1; the table's D call TRBD1 went unverified against the DNA. TRBV21-1 is marked as a pseudogene. The CDR3 contains 14 residues.

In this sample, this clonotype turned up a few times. The CDR3 nucleotides read TGTGCCAGCAGCTTTTTACGGGGGGCCACCGGGGAGCTGTTTTTT. This gives the protein CASSFLRGATGELFF. This chain joins TRBV7-2 and TRBJ2-2, with D possibly TRBD2 on 7 matching bases. Germline V gene sequence: CDR1 SGHTA, CDR2 FQGNSA. The CDR3 spans 15 residues. Trimming shortened V by 3 bases and J by 4 bases, and 12 bases separated the two germline ends.

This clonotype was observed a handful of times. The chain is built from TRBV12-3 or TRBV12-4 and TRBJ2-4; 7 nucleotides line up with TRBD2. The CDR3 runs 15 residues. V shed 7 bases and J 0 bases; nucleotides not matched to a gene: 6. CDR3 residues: CASNEGGIAKNIQYF. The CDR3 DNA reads TGTGCCAGCAATGAGGGAGGGATAGCCAAAAACATTCAGTACTTC.

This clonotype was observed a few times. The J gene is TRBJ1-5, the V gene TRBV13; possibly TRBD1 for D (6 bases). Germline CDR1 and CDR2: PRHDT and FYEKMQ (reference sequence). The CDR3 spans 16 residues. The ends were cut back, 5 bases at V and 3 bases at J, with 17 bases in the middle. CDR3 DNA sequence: TGTGCCAGCAGCCGGGGGGCAGGGGTCCCCAATCAGCCCCAGCATTTT. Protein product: CASSRGAGVPNQPQHF.

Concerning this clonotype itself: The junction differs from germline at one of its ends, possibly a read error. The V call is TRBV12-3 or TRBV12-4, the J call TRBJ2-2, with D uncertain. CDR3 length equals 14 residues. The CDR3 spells CASSLQWNTGELFF. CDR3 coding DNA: TGTGCTAGCAGTTTACAGTGGAACACCGGGGAGCTGTTTTTT.

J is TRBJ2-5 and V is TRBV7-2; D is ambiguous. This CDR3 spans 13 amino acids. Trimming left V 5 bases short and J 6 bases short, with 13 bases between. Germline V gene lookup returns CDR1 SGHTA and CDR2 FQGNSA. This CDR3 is CASSKATVQTQYF. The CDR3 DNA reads TGTGCCAGCAGCAAAGCCACAGTCCAGACCCAGTACTTC.

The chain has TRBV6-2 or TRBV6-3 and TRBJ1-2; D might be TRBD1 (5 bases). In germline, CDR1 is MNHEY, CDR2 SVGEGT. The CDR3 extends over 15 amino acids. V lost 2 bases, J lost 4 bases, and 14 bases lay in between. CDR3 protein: CASSYRSDTFYGYTF. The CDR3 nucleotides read TGTGCCAGCAGTTACCGGTCGGACACTTTCTATGGCTACACCTTC.

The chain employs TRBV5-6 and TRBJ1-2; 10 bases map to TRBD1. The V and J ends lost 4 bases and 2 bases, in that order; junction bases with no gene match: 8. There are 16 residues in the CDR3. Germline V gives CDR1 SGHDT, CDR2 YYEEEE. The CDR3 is CASSPQTGGPNYGYTF. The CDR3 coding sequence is TGTGCCAGCAGCCCCCAGACAGGGGGCCCAAACTATGGCTACACCTTC.

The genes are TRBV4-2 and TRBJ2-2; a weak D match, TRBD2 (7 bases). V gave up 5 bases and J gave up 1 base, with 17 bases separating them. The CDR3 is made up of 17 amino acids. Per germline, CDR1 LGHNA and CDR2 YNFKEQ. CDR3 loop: CASSDRAGAENTGELFF. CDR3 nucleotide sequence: TGTGCCAGCAGCGACCGGGCGGGGGCCGAGAACACCGGGGAGCTGTTTTTT.

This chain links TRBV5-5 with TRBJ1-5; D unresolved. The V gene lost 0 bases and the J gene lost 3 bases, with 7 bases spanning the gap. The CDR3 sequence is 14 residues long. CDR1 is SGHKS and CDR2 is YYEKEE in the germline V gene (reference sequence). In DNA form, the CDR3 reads TGTGCCAGCAGCTTGGGAGAGAACAATCAGCCCCAGCATTTT. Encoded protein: CASSLGENNQPQHF.

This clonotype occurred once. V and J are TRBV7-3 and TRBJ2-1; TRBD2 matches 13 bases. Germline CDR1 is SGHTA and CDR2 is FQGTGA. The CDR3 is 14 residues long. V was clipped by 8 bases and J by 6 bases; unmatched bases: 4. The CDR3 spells CASGTSGGANEQFF. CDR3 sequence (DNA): TGTGCCAGCGGTACTAGCGGGGGGGCCAATGAGCAGTTCTTC.

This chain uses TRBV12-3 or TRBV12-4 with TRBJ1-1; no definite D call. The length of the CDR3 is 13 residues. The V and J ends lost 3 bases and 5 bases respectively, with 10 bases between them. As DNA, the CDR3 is TGTGCCAGCAGTTTTATGGGTCTAACTGAAGCTTTCTTT. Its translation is CASSFMGLTEAFF.

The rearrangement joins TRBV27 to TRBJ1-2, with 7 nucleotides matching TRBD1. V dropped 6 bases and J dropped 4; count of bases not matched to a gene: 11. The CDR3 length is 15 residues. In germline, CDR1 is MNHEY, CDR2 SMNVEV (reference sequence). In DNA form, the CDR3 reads TGTGCCAGCAGCCCCCCGGACAGGACCGTCTATGGCTACACCTTC. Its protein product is CASSPPDRTVYGYTF.

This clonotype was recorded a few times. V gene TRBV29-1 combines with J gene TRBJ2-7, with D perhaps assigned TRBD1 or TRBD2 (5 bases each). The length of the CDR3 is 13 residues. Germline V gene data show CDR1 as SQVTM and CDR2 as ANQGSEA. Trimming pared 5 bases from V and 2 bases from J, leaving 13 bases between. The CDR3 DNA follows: TGCAGCGTTCTTCGGGGACCAGCCTACGAGCAGTACTTC. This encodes CSVLRGPAYEQYF.

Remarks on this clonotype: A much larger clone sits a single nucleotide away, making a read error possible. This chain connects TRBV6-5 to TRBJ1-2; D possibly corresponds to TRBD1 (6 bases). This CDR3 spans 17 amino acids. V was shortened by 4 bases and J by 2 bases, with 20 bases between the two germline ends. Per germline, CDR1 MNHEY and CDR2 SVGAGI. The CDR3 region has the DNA TGTGCCAGCAGTTCCCTTGGGGGCGCGGCGTCAAACTATGGCTACACCTTC. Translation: CASSSLGGAASNYGYTF.

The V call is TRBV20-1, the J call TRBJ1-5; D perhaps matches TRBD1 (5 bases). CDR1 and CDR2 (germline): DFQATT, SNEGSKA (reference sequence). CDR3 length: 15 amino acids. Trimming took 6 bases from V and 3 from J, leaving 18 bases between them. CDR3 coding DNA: TGCAGTGCCCCGTTTTGGGCAGGGATCAATCAGCCCCAGCATTTT. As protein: CSAPFWAGINQPQHF.

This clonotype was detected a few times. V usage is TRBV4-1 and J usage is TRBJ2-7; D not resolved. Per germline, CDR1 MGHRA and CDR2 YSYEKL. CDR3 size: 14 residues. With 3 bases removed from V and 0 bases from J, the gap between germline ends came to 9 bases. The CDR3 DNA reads TGCGCCAGCAGCCAGAGCAAGGACTCCTACGAGCAGTACTTC. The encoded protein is CASSQSKDSYEQYF.